What follows are 11 T cell receptor beta chains derived from one specimen sequenced in a study of blood T cell repertoires in COVID-19. Method: immunoSEQ multiplex PCR; TCRdb's copy keeps in-frame clones and lacks some. This sample carries about 440,000 clones, around nine tenths of them seen once, and the ten largest clones take 4% to 5.5%. The sample comprised peripheral blood. These receptors all stem from a woman in her twenties or thirties with acute or convalescent COVID-19.

The rearrangement links TRBV30 to TRBJ1-6, with a possible D match to TRBD1 (5 bases). V was trimmed by 2 bases and J by 8 bases, leaving 13 bases between them. The CDR3 consists of 14 residues. From germline, CDR1 is GTSNPN and CDR2 SVGIG (reference sequence). The CDR3 DNA is TGTGCCTGGAGTATCGGGCAGGGTCATTCACCCCTCCACTTT. Translating gives CAWSIGQGHSPLHF.

The chain has TRBV28 and TRBJ1-2; perhaps TRBD1 as D (5 bases). The germline gives CDR1 MDHEN, CDR2 SYDVKM. CDR3 size: 16 residues. Trimming shortened V by 5 bases and J by 5 bases, and 21 bases separated the two germline ends. In nucleotides, the CDR3 is TGTGCCAGCAGTCTGACCTCCGGGGGTTTTGGATATGGCTACACCTTC. As protein: CASSLTSGGFGYGYTF.

This chain's CDR3 is CASSPPYPDRNTEAFF. CDR3 nucleotide sequence: TGTGCCAGCAGTCCGCCATACCCGGACAGGAACACTGAAGCTTTCTTT. This chain uses TRBV27 with TRBJ1-1, with a tentative D call TRBD1 (6 bases). CDR1 and CDR2 (germline): MNHEY, SMNVEV (reference sequence). The V end lost 5 bases, the J end lost 1 base, and 17 bases lay between the germline ends. The CDR3 runs to 16 residues.

This chain links TRBV3-1 (or the pseudogene TRBV3-2) with TRBJ2-3; 10 bases agree with TRBD1. The CDR3 is 15 residues long. Germline CDR1 reads LGHDT; CDR2 reads YNNKEL (reference sequence). After removal of 7 bases from V and 5 bases from J, the junction contained 9 bases not matched to a gene. CDR3 nucleotides: TGTGCCAGCAAGATGGGACAGGGGATGAAAGATACGCAGTATTTT. Translating gives CASKMGQGMKDTQYF.

The rearrangement links TRBV10-2 to TRBJ1-2; D remains unclear. V shed 4 bases and J shed 6 bases, with 12 bases lying between them. This CDR3 spans 13 amino acids. Germline CDR1 and CDR2: WSHSY and SAAADI. CDR3 coding DNA: TGCGCCAGCAGTGTGGCCGAAAGTGATGGCTACACCTTC. Residues: CASSVAESDGYTF.

About this clone itself: The same CDR3 also results from other DNA sequences found in this sample. This chain connects TRBV14 to TRBJ1-4, with a weak D call TRBD1 (5 bases). Germline V gives CDR1 SGHDN, CDR2 FVKESK. V was trimmed by 5 bases and J by 1 base, leaving 8 bases between them. The length of the CDR3 is 14 residues. CDR3 region: CASSSRVTNEKLFF. The CDR3 coding sequence is TGTGCCAGCAGCTCCAGGGTAACTAATGAAAAACTGTTTTTT.

This clone was detected once. The CDR3: CSVVLGQREQYF. The CDR3 region has the DNA TGCAGCGTTGTCCTGGGGCAACGAGAGCAGTACTTC. The chain has TRBV29-1 and TRBJ2-7; D perhaps matches TRBD1 (5 bases). The CDR3 runs 12 residues. Looked up from germline, CDR1 is SQVTM and CDR2 is ANQGSEA. Trimming pared 4 bases from V and 7 bases from J, leaving 14 bases between.

The CDR3 nucleotides are TGTGCCAGCAGGACTGGACGGGGAGATCAGCCCCAGCATTTT. This encodes CASRTGRGDQPQHF. The chain recombines TRBV27 with TRBJ1-5; D is ambiguous. V was shortened by 6 bases and J by 5 bases, with 14 bases between the two germline ends. The CDR3 loop spans 14 amino acids. Germline V CDR1 and CDR2: MNHEY, SMNVEV (reference sequence).

The chain uses TRBV5-6 and TRBJ2-5; TRBD1 matches at 10 bases. The CDR3 has 15 amino acids. V trimming: 3 bases; J trimming: 5 bases; junction bases outside the gene matches: 7. CDR1 is SGHDT, CDR2 YYEEEE, per germline. The CDR3 protein is CASSSGQGGWETQYF. CDR3 nucleotide sequence: TGTGCCAGCAGCTCCGGACAGGGGGGTTGGGAGACCCAGTACTTC. The variable domain in full, completed from reference TRBV5-6 and TRBJ2-5, reads DAGVTQSPTHLIKTRGQQVTLRCSPKSGHDTVSWYQQALGQGPQFIFQYYEEEERQRGNFPDRFSGHQFPNYSSELNVNALLLGDSALYLCASSSGQGGWETQYFGPGTRLLVL.

The chain combines TRBV28 with TRBJ1-2; D is possibly TRBD1 (6 bases). Germline V gene lookup returns CDR1 MDHEN and CDR2 SYDVKM. With 5 bases removed from V and 7 bases from J, the gap between germline ends came to 14 bases. This CDR3 has 13 amino acids. Written as DNA, the CDR3 is TGTGCCAGCAGTGCCCACAGGGCTGGTGGCTACACCTTC. The encoded protein is CASSAHRAGGYTF.

Details on this clone: The sample holds other DNA sequences that translate to the same CDR3. The chain employs TRBV28 and TRBJ1-2; D is possibly TRBD1 (6 bases). From germline, CDR1 is MDHEN and CDR2 SYDVKM. V was pared by 6 bases and J by 5 bases, with 13 bases between. The CDR3 contains 13 residues. The CDR3 coding sequence is TGTGCCAGCAGCGTAGGACAGCATTATGGCTACACCTTC. It encodes CASSVGQHYGYTF.